The sequence of this T cell receptor beta chain was determined in a study of shared clonotypes between healthy human individuals. Germline V gene sequence: CDR1 MDHEN, CDR2 SYDVKM. The CDR3 has 14 residues. Trimming took 2 bases from V and 6 from J; bases not matched to a gene: 6. In the naive CD8 group, cells lacked CD45RO and were positively selected for CCR7, so terminally differentiated effector memory CD45RA+ cells were left out. Healthy HIV-negative adults with no recent acute infections or vaccinations were recruited as donors. General study points: Shared clonotypes across all four donors exceeded non-shared ones in generation probability. Despite large depth, sorted-subset datasets appeared incompletely sequenced.

The repertoire was sequenced with immunoSEQ multiplex PCR; TCRdb's copy has only in-frame clones and lacks some. The sample holds just over 2,000,000 clones, about 95% seen once. Concerning this clone itself: Its antigen is undetermined.

The chain couples TRBV28 to TRBJ2-7; TRBD2 matches at 8 bases. The source of this sequence is a man aged 18-30 years in good health. The sequenced material came from naive CD8+ T cells sorted from blood. The CDR3 loop reads CASSLMRGASEQYF. The DNA of the CDR3 is TGTGCCAGCAGTTTAATGCGGGGGGCATCCGAGCAGTACTTC.